One sample yielded the 16 T cell receptor beta chains listed below, sequenced in a study of cytomegalovirus exposure and HLA in healthy donors. Some clones are missing from TCRdb's copy, which holds only in-frame ones; the method was immunoSEQ multiplex PCR. The profile shows tens of thousands of clones, approximately 91% of them singletons. The sample taken for sequencing was PBMCs. These receptor sequences come from a man aged 25 to 40 in good health and CMV-seronegative.

The chain is built from TRBV18 and TRBJ2-7; 7 nucleotides line up with TRBD2. The CDR3 has 17 amino acids. Germline values: CDR1 KGHSH, CDR2 LQKENI. J lost 1 base, V lost 1 base, and 10 bases had no gene match. DNA for the CDR3: TGTGCCAGCTCACCACAGGGGCGCGGACTAGTTTCCTACGAGCAGTACTTC. Its protein is CASSPQGRGLVSYEQYF.

The V gene is TRBV5-5, the J gene TRBJ1-1; 7 nucleotides align to TRBD1. The CDR3 is 15 residues long. Unmatched junction bases numbered 7, after V lost 0 bases and J lost 5 bases. Looked up from germline, CDR1 is SGHKS and CDR2 is YYEKEE (reference sequence). This CDR3 is CASSLGDRVGTEAFF. The CDR3 DNA reads TGTGCCAGCAGCTTGGGTGACAGGGTAGGGACTGAAGCTTTCTTT.

This chain links TRBV9 with TRBJ2-7, with D maybe TRBD2 (5 bases). CDR3 size: 13 residues. Germline CDR1 reads SGDLS; CDR2 reads YYNGEE. V was clipped by 6 bases and J by 0 bases, with 10 bases between them. The CDR3, as DNA: TGTGCCAGCACCCCCGGGGACTCCTACGAGCAGTACTTC. This codes for CASTPGDSYEQYF.

This chain joins TRBV5-1 and TRBJ1-2, with D possibly being TRBD1 (6 bases). Germline V CDR1 and CDR2: SGHRS, YFSETQ. This CDR3 is 13 amino acids long. Deletions cut 4 bases from V and 6 bases from J, with 13 bases between. The CDR3 bases are TGCGCCAGCAGCACACAGGGAAGTGATGGCTACACCTTC. This encodes CASSTQGSDGYTF.

The rearrangement uses TRBV6-6 and TRBJ1-5, with unresolved D. Between the trimmed V and J ends, which lost 5 bases and 0 bases, there was a span of 14 bases. CDR3 length equals 16 residues. Germline V gene sequence: CDR1 MNHNY, CDR2 SVGAGI (reference sequence). The chain's CDR3 is CASSRQRGNSNQPQHF. DNA for the CDR3: TGTGCCAGCAGTCGACAACGGGGAAATAGCAATCAGCCCCAGCATTTT.

The rearrangement joins TRBV7-6 to TRBJ2-5; maybe TRBD2 (6 bases). V lost 5 bases and J 5 bases, leaving 12 bases between the germline ends. This CDR3 is built from 13 residues. Germline V CDR1 and CDR2: SGHVS, FNYEAQ. For the CDR3, the DNA is TGTGCCAGCAGCCCGGACTATCCCGAGACCCAGTACTTC. Its translation is CASSPDYPETQYF. Full variable domain (rest looked up from reference TRBV7-6 and TRBJ2-5): GAGVSQSPRYKVTKRGQDVALRCDPISGHVSLYWYRQALGQGPEFLTYFNYEAQQDKSGLPNDRFSAERPEGSISTLTIQRTEQRDSAMYRCASSPDYPETQYFGPGTRLLVL.

This clone was recorded only once. The gene calls are TRBV6-1 and TRBJ2-3, with 11 nucleotides matching TRBD1. V was clipped by 1 base and J by 2 bases; unmatched bases: 5. Germline V gives CDR1 MNHNS, CDR2 SASEGT. This CDR3 contains 17 residues. The CDR3 loop is CASSEEGTGGFTDTQYF. The CDR3, as DNA: TGTGCCAGCAGTGAAGAAGGGACAGGGGGATTCACAGATACGCAGTATTTT.

V is TRBV9 and J is TRBJ2-1, with 9 bases aligning to TRBD2. Germline CDR1 and CDR2: SGDLS and YYNGEE. The junction had 16 bases not matched to a gene; V was cut back by 0 bases and J by 0 bases. CDR3 length equals 21 residues. The CDR3 nucleotides are TGTGCCAGCAGCGTAGGACTAGCGGAAACCGGGGCCGGGGGCTCCTACAATGAGCAGTTCTTC. Encoded protein: CASSVGLAETGAGGSYNEQFF.

This rearrangement joins TRBV27 to TRBJ2-3; 10 bases agree with TRBD2. V lost 8 bases, J lost 6 bases, and 11 bases stayed unmatched. CDR1 is MNHEY and CDR2 is SMNVEV in the germline V gene (reference sequence). This CDR3 spans 15 amino acids. CDR3 sequence: CASGTGLAWGDTQYF. DNA of the CDR3: TGTGCCAGCGGCACGGGACTAGCGTGGGGGGATACGCAGTATTTT.

This chain links TRBV9 with TRBJ2-3; tentatively, D is TRBD2 (5 bases). This CDR3 is built from 19 residues. CDR1 SGDLS and CDR2 YYNGEE come from the germline V gene. Trimming stripped 4 bases from V and 2 bases from J, with 26 bases between. The CDR3 spells CASSPEGLAVARYTDTQYF. Written as DNA, the CDR3 is TGTGCCAGCAGCCCAGAGGGTCTGGCGGTGGCTCGGTACACAGATACGCAGTATTTT.

The rearrangement links TRBV18 to TRBJ1-1, with 8 nucleotides matching TRBD1. The CDR3 covers 15 residues. Per germline, CDR1 KGHSH and CDR2 LQKENI. V lost 1 base, J lost 7 bases, and 8 bases stayed unmatched. CDR3 in amino acids: CASSPLTQGGFEAFF. DNA of the CDR3: TGTGCCAGCTCACCACTCACACAGGGGGGGTTTGAAGCTTTCTTT.

This chain connects TRBV10-3 to TRBJ1-2; TRBD1 aligns across 8 bases. Per the germline V gene, CDR1 is ENHRY and CDR2 is SYGVKD. This CDR3 has 13 amino acids. V dropped 8 bases and J dropped 2; count of bases not matched to a gene: 4. The CDR3 is CAISPGGNYGYTF. CDR3 DNA: TGTGCCATCTCGCCAGGGGGCAACTATGGCTACACCTTC.

This rearrangement joins TRBV19 to TRBJ1-5; 10 nucleotides agree with TRBD1. Germline loops: CDR1 LNHDA, CDR2 SQIVND (reference sequence). This CDR3 has 14 amino acids. V lost 3 bases to trimming and J lost 5 bases; unmatched junction nucleotides: 1. The CDR3 reads CASSMTGGYQPQHF. CDR3 nucleotides: TGTGCCAGTAGTATGACAGGGGGCTATCAGCCCCAGCATTTT.

The chain carries TRBV14 and TRBJ2-1; 7 nucleotides line up with TRBD2. CDR1 and CDR2 (germline): SGHDN, FVKESK. V shed 1 base, J shed 0 bases, and the junction held 18 bases outside the gene matches. This CDR3 is 21 amino acids long. As DNA, the CDR3 is TGTGCCAGCAGCCAAGCCTCTAGCGGCCCCGTTTTTACCAGCTCCTACAATGAGCAGTTCTTC. It is translated as CASSQASSGPVFTSSYNEQFF. Filled out from reference TRBV14 and TRBJ2-1, the complete variable domain reads EAGVTQFPSHSVIEKGQTVTLRCDPISGHDNLYWYRRVMGKEIKFLLHFVKESKQDESGMPNNRFLAERTGGTYSTLKVQPAELEDSGVYFCASSQASSGPVFTSSYNEQFFGPGTRLTVL.

This chain connects TRBV6-6 to TRBJ1-2; weak D call: TRBD1 (6 bases). The germline V and J ends were trimmed by 0 bases and 6 bases, with 14 bases remaining between them. Germline V gene data show CDR1 as MNHNY and CDR2 as SVGAGI (reference sequence). The CDR3 is made up of 15 amino acids. This CDR3 reads CASSYSSDRLNGYTF. The DNA for the CDR3 is TGTGCCAGCAGTTACTCCTCTGACAGGTTAAATGGCTACACCTTC.

As DNA, the CDR3 is TGTGCCATCAGGGATGGACAGGGGTCGTACAATGAGCAGTTCTTC. It encodes CAIRDGQGSYNEQFF. This rearrangement joins TRBV10-3 to TRBJ2-1, with 9 bases matching TRBD1. The CDR3 loop spans 15 amino acids. V lost 6 bases, J lost 4 bases, and 7 bases stayed unmatched. Germline values: CDR1 ENHRY, CDR2 SYGVKD.